This TCR beta chain was retrieved from a study of human T cells and chemical hapten exposure. Whole-study results and caveats: In comparison with controls, expanded TCRs gave rise to a significantly larger number of large CDR3 similarity clusters. With regard to DPC sensitization, TCRs above 1 in 1000 frequency did not change.

The library tagged individual cDNA molecules with unique molecular identifiers. TCRdb ran MiXCR on the RACE reads and lists one entry per CDR3 protein. The top ten clones hold 11% to 15% of a sample with roughly 42,000 distinct CDR3 sequences, approximately 10% of them seen once. Trimming shortened V by 3 bases and J by 3 bases, and 15 bases separated the two germline ends. The germline V gene has CDR1 KGHSH and CDR2 LQKENI. The CDR3 is 15 residues long. Specified time point: patch test 2, 6 weeks after DPC sensitization. Stated treatment: therapeutic diphenylcyclopropenone sensitization with weekly scalp DPC. Unfractionated whole blood yielded the extracted total RNA. In this sample, this clonotype turned up a few times. Its matching antigen is unknown.

The J gene is TRBJ2-7, the V gene TRBV18; D may be TRBD1 or TRBD2 (5 bases each). The sequence came from a woman aged 25-40 years with alopecia areata. Some clones in this sample may be carry-over from other donors' samples. The sequencing used whole blood, collected in connection with sensitization to the hapten diphenylcyclopropenone (DPC). The DNA for the CDR3 is TGTGCCAGCTCACCGTCGCTGGGACGGGACTACGAGCAGTACTTC. As protein: CASSPSLGRDYEQYF.